This T cell receptor beta chain was retrieved from a study of cytomegalovirus exposure and HLA in healthy donors. The PCR contained 60 Vbeta and 13 Jbeta primers. Per the original methods: Counted up in a later analysis, unique TCR beta chains came to approximately 83 million, with roughly 11 million shared. TCRdb's copy holds only in-frame clones and misses some; the assay was immunoSEQ multiplex PCR. The V and J calls and clone size are taken from that table; D and trimming were inferred from the DNA. The sample consists of approximately 67,000 clones, approximately 92% of them appearing once. Points from the study as a whole: Researchers catalogued 160 or so TCR beta chains as cytomegalovirus-associated. The classifier reportedly diagnosed cytomegalovirus status with high specificity and sensitivity. Most TCRs appeared rarely, but some public TCRs recurred in many donors.

Concerning this clone: The antigen remains undetermined.

The sequencing sample was made of PBMCs. The sequence was obtained from a woman in her twenties or thirties in good health and CMV-seropositive.

The CDR3 spells CASSLAVDREVEAFF. The CDR3 DNA sequence: TGCGCCAGCAGCTTGGCTGTGGACAGGGAGGTGGAAGCTTTCTTT. The rearrangement joins TRBV5-1 to TRBJ1-1; TRBD1 matches 8 bases. The V gene end was trimmed by 0 bases and the J gene end by 8 bases; junction bases not matched to a gene: 9. CDR3 length equals 15 residues. The germline V gene has CDR1 SGHRS and CDR2 YFSETQ. The complete variable domain, with remaining parts taken from reference TRBV5-1 and TRBJ1-1, reads KAGVTQTPRYLIKTRGQQVTLSCSPISGHRSVSWYQQTPGQGLQFLFEYFSETQRNKGNFPGRFSGRQFSNSRSEMNVSTLELGDSALYLCASSLAVDREVEAFFGQGTRLTVV.